This T cell receptor (beta chain) was sequenced during a study of molecular identifiers for immune sequencing clone quantification. Germline CDR1 SGHAT, CDR2 FQNNGV. This CDR3 contains 14 residues. Trimming removed 1 base at V and 8 bases at J, with 12 bases between. In TCRdb, the PCR reads were re-called with MiXCR into one record per CDR3 protein. The table lists 490,000 or so distinct CDR3 sequences, around 23% of them singletons. This clonotype originated in a human donor in good health. Some libraries in this study had Jurkat cell RNA spiked in. The sample consisted of naive CD8+ T cells from blood, with Jurkat cell RNA spiked in. Subset specified: FACS-sorted CD8+CD4-CCR7+CD45RA+ naive T cells. The chain has TRBV11-2 and TRBJ2-1; D unclear. The CDR3 region is CASSLGGPADEQFF. DNA of the CDR3: TGTGCCAGCAGCTTAGGAGGACCCGCGGATGAGCAGTTCTTC.